The present TCR beta chain was sequenced within a study of cytomegalovirus exposure and HLA in healthy donors (dated by TCRdb to 2015 to 2018). The study in broad terms: An earlier analysis of some 620 of the donors reported 276 Gb of sequence data and 95 million to 140 million unique TCR beta sequences obtained from about 180 million T cells. A later analysis re-analyzed previously published TCR beta repertoires from 650 to 800 donors and added high-resolution HLA genotyping to study TCR occurrence patterns. Approximately 300 gigabases of sequencing data and around 80 million unique TCR sequences made up an early release that covered approximately 700 HLA-typed donors. In an earlier analysis of roughly 580 of the donors, high-throughput TCR beta sequencing was used to judge whether each TCR beta V gene segment behaved as functional or pseudogenic. Across some 400 genotyped donors of the cohort, an average of about 220,000 unique TCR beta nucleotide sequences per donor were sequenced, and 15% to 20% of those sequences were non-productive. Along with the approximately 700-subject first cohort, a separate validation cohort of around 120 different subjects was used. The aim of the study was to test whether cataloging public T cell receptors could identify signatures of past pathogen exposure. A later genetic analysis used genome-wide SNP genotypes for about 55% of the 666 donors, treating that subset as a discovery cohort. The T cell repertoires of 670 or so subjects were profiled by immunosequencing and related to cytomegalovirus serostatus. Typing coverage differed by locus: A, B, C, DRB1 and DQB1 were typed in roughly 629-630 donors, DQA1 in 522, DPA1 in around 580, and DPB1 in roughly 450. In the later analysis, no new phenotypic data were used to find candidate immune exposures; instead, reliance was placed on TCR beta sequences and their occurrence across donors. Class I and class II HLA loci were covered by the typing at four-digit resolution. Every repertoire in the discovery cohort had been generated on one and the same sequencing platform. To predict cytomegalovirus infection status, the study brought together high-throughput TCR immunosequencing, statistical association of individual TCRs with disease status, and machine learning. The genetic ancestry cluster associated with self-reported Caucasian donors included around 76% of the roughly 360 genotyped donors. Donor age, sex, ethnicity and CMV serostatus were compiled together with the repertoire data. About five DR-DQ haplotypes were treated as single units for association and clustering because of strong linkage in the cohort. Broader findings and caveats from the paper: Linkage disequilibrium might explain the correlated functional status among segregating V segments, but an unknown experimental factor could not be excluded. Presence/absence analyses assumed roughly uniform sequencing depth across donors, an assumption that may not hold. Strong co-occurrence of HLA alleles, especially DR and DQ, made assigning TCR associations to individual alleles difficult. The classifier was reported to diagnose cytomegalovirus status with high specificity and sensitivity in both the original cohort and the validation cohort. Because counts were too low, about 15 rarely observed V segments, including chromosome 9 orphons, were left out of the earlier analysis of 587 of the donors. Because the 87-base-pair reads could not distinguish some IMGT-functional V segments, including TRBV6-2 and TRBV6-3, those segments were excluded. Because HLA typing was unavailable for some donors at each locus, only the typed subset was used in association tests. In the study, around 160 TCR beta chains were listed as associated with cytomegalovirus. A later analysis associated 17,000 or so TCR beta sequences with specific HLA alleles at a false discovery rate of 0.05. Only TCR beta chains were sequenced in this cohort, and the absence of alpha or paired-chain data limited detectable features. A few of the identified cytomegalovirus-associated TCR beta chains were confirmed in vitro to be specific for cytomegalovirus antigens. While some public TCRs were present in many individuals, most TCR sequences turned up only very rarely across donors. According to a later analysis, TCR association rates differed among HLA loci, with DRB1 alleles showing the most associated TCRs and HLA-C alleles showing the fewest. According to the authors, the approach could potentially be generalized to other disease states and immunological phenotypes. Most CMV-associated TCR beta chains appeared to be HLA-restricted in a later analysis, and the HLA associations seemed to be driven largely by CMV exposure. Compared with the 666-donor mean, donors in an Asian-associated ancestry cluster had fewer N-insertions in productive TCRs, according to a later genetic analysis. Several of the top co-occurrence clusters appeared to be linked to parvovirus B19, influenza, CMV and Epstein-Barr virus, according to a later analysis. The only immune exposure information available for the cohort was CMV serostatus. A further reported finding was that TCR beta sequences accurately predicted the HLA-A and HLA-B alleles for most subjects in the first cohort. A cluster of highly shared sequence variants was judged likely to be a technical artifact of the sequencing pipeline. In a later analysis, HLA-associated TCR beta chains were found to be more clonally expanded and to have lower generation probabilities than equally common non-associated chains. A later genetic analysis associated a missense DCLRE1C variant with V-gene and J-gene trimming of TCR beta chains, and an independent cohort replicated the association. Broadly in line with IMGT annotations, most TCR beta V segments showed up in productive rearrangements about 87% or about 30% of the time in an earlier analysis of some 590 of the donors.

Comment on this clone: The antigen this receptor binds is unknown. Within one base of it there is no much larger clone, and no base qualities were kept.

The junction carries 11 bases between V and J, which are trimmed by 3 bases and 2 bases respectively. As encoded in the germline V gene, CDR1 is SGDLS while CDR2 is YYNGEE. The CDR3 spans 14 residues, from the cysteine through the phenylalanine. Only the CDR3 DNA is retained, 42 bases long and in frame from the first base. Library method: the immunoSEQ multiplex PCR assay. A mixture of 60 forward primers for TCR Vbeta segments and 13 reverse primers for TCR Jbeta segments was used in the multiplex PCR. The CDR3 region of rearranged TCR beta genes was amplified from genomic DNA with a multiplex PCR assay. The amplified TCR beta libraries were sequenced on the Illumina HiSeq System as 87-base-pair reads. From the authors' description of their analysis: In a later analysis, tens of millions of unique TCR beta chains were counted across the 500 to 700 repertoires, and around 11 million of these chains were shared by at least two donors. A nearest-neighbor algorithm error-corrected the raw reads and collapsed the reads into unique sequences, merging closely related sequences to remove PCR and sequencing errors. V, D and J gene segments were assigned by aligning CDR3 sequences to IMGT reference sequences. For a sequence to be retained, a match of at least six nucleotides to both a V gene segment and a J gene segment was required. Rearrangements were classified as productive when the CDR3 lacked stop codons and remained in frame with V and J, and all other rearrangements were classified as non-productive. Following IMGT convention, CDR3 was defined as the stretch from the second conserved V-encoded cysteine to the conserved J-encoded phenylalanine. The earlier analysis of about 570 of the donors excluded any sequence lacking an unambiguous match to a single V gene segment. An earlier analysis of several hundred of the donors called V segments functional above 56.7% productive rearrangements and segregating when the between-donor standard deviation exceeded 5%. A statistical classification framework was built for diagnosing cytomegalovirus status from the catalog of TCR beta chain sequences. V and J gene assignment, in a later analysis, came from comparing TCR nucleotide sequences with IMGT/GENE-DB human TR gene sequences. The TCRdist pipeline was used in a later analysis to assign CDR3 sequences and most-parsimonious VDJ recombination scenarios. In a later analysis, each TCR beta chain was defined by its CDR3 amino acid sequence together with its V-gene family, and reads without a unique V-gene family were excluded. To address suspected cross-contamination and a sequencing artifact, a later analysis removed a few hundred highly shared, low-generation-probability nucleotide sequences. A later analysis calculated a clonal expansion index for each public chain from normalized within-repertoire ranks of inferred template counts. A later analysis computed generation probabilities with a VDJ recombination model fitted to out-of-frame rearrangements, and checked the results against IGoR. In a later analysis, TCR-TCR, TCR-HLA and TCR-CMV co-occurrence was scored with hypergeometric tests, and a repertoire-size bias correction was applied to TCR pairs. In a later analysis, false discovery rates were estimated by permuting HLA or CMV assignments 20 times. In a later analysis, co-occurring TCRs were grouped using DBSCAN, and TCRdist sequence similarity was added for clustering within HLA-allele-positive subsets. Repertoires with fewer than 30,000 or more than 120,000 public chains were left out of co-occurrence clustering, as were about five repertoires with anomalous nucleotide sharing. TCRdb mirrors the immuneACCESS table, restricted to in-frame sequences. Some clones are absent from its copies; in checked studies, under half trace to an unresolved V gene, and the reason for the others is unknown. The V and J calls and clone size come from that table; D and trimming were worked out from the DNA. The sample table records 150,000 to 200,000 clones; about 81% of these occur just once. The ten largest make up 1.5% of the sample.

The cohort comprised several hundred healthy bone marrow donors. At the time of sampling, every cohort member was nominally healthy, though immune exposures that went unrecorded were likely present. The donor tested CMV seronegative, placing the donor among the 300 to 400 seronegative members of the cohort. A peripheral blood sample was collected from each donor, and TCR beta sequencing was performed on peripheral blood mononuclear cells. Genomic DNA extraction from the blood cell samples was performed with the Qiagen DNeasy Blood Extraction Kit. The sequence joins TRBV9 to TRBJ1-1; matching of 5 bases hints at TRBD1 as the D gene. Sequenced input: PBMCs. This receptor was identified in a man in his forties in good health and CMV-seronegative. The DNA is TGTGCCAGCAGCGCCGATGACAGTAACACTGAAGCTTTCTTT. This yields the protein CASSADDSNTEAFF.